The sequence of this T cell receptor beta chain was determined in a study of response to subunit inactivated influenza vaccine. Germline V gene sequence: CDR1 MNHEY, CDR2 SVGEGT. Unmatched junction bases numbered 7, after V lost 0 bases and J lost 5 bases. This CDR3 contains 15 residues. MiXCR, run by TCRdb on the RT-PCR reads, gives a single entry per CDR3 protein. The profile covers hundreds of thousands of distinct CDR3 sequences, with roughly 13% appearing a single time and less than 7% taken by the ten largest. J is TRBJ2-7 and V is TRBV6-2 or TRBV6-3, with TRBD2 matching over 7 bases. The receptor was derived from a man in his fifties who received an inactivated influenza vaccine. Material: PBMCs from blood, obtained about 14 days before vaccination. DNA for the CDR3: TGTGCCAGCAGTTACTCTGCTAGCGGAATTCACGAGCAGTACTTC. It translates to CASSYSASGIHEQYF.